Below, 8 T cell receptor beta chains from the same sample are listed, as sequenced in a study of blood T cell repertoires in COVID-19. Method: immunoSEQ multiplex PCR; TCRdb's copy keeps in-frame clones and lacks some. The sample contains some 110,000 clones, roughly 92% of which appear only once. Input material: peripheral blood. These receptors all stem from a man aged 45 to 65 with COVID-19, enrolled during active disease.

The chain joins TRBV21-1 to TRBJ2-3; the D call TRBD2 from the table was never checked on the DNA. TRBV21-1 is a listed pseudogene. The length of the CDR3 is 16 residues. CDR3: CASSNKPSDSTDTQYF. DNA for the CDR3: TGTGCCAGCAGCAACAAACCTAGCGATAGCACAGATACGCAGTATTTT.

The rearrangement uses TRBV5-4 and TRBJ2-5; 9 nucleotides match TRBD2. The V and J ends lost 4 bases and 5 bases, in that order; junction bases with no gene match: 9. Germline V lookup: CDR1 SGHNT, CDR2 YYREEE (reference sequence). The CDR3 length is 15 residues. DNA for the CDR3: TGTGCCAGCAGCCGATCGGGACTAGCAGGCGAGACCCAGTACTTC. Translation gives CASSRSGLAGETQYF.

The rearrangement joins TRBV24-1 to TRBJ2-5; D remains ambiguous. The CDR3 extends over 13 amino acids. Trimming stripped 4 bases from V and 0 bases from J, with 5 bases between. Per germline, CDR1 KGHDR and CDR2 SFDVKD. The DNA for the CDR3 is TGTGCCACCAGTGAGCAGAACCAAGAGACCCAGTACTTC. Protein: CATSEQNQETQYF.

This chain links TRBV4-1 with TRBJ1-2; the D is unclear. The CDR3 covers 14 residues. The germline CDR1 and CDR2 sequences are MGHRA and YSYEKL. V was pared by 0 bases and J by 4 bases, with 9 bases between. The DNA of the CDR3 is TGCGCCAGCAGCCAAGAAGGCAGGCCCTATGGCTACACCTTC. It codes for CASSQEGRPYGYTF.

This chain connects TRBV5-1 to TRBJ1-2; D is undetermined. Trimming took off 5 bases at V and 2 bases at J, with 4 bases between the two ends. This CDR3 spans 11 amino acids. In germline, CDR1 is SGHRS, CDR2 YFSETQ. As DNA, the CDR3 is TGCGCCAGCAGTGGCAACTATGGCTACACCTTC. Its protein product is CASSGNYGYTF.

This clone was seen just once. The CDR3 spells CASSRGGAKNIQYF. For the CDR3, the DNA is TGTGCCAGCAGCCGGGGAGGGGCCAAAAACATTCAGTACTTC. This chain joins TRBV13 and TRBJ2-4; 7 nucleotides line up with TRBD2. The junction had 2 bases not matched to a gene; V was cut back by 5 bases and J by 1 base. This CDR3 has 14 amino acids. Germline V gene sequence: CDR1 PRHDT, CDR2 FYEKMQ (reference sequence).

The J gene is TRBJ2-1, the V gene TRBV19; 10 nucleotides line up with TRBD2. Per the germline V gene, CDR1 is LNHDA and CDR2 is SQIVND (reference sequence). This CDR3 contains 18 residues. V lost 7 bases to trimming and J lost 2 bases; unmatched junction nucleotides: 14. This CDR3 is CASTPTSGHAAAYNEQFF. DNA of the CDR3: TGTGCCAGTACCCCGACTAGCGGGCACGCAGCGGCCTACAATGAGCAGTTCTTC.

The V call is TRBV12-3 or TRBV12-4, the J call TRBJ2-7, with D tentatively TRBD2 (6 bases). Trimming removed 3 bases from V and 7 bases from J, with 13 bases in between. This CDR3 has 13 amino acids. The CDR3 nucleotides read TGTGCCAGCAGTTTGATAGGACGGGAGGAGCAGTACTTC. Amino acid sequence: CASSLIGREEQYF.